Listed below are T cell receptor beta chains from one sample, sequenced in a study of patients and donors after allogeneic stem cell transplantation. TCRdb passed the RT-PCR reads through MiXCR, listing each CDR3 protein once. The sample includes 900,000 to 1,000,000 distinct CDR3 sequences, 18% of them seen just once. The sequenced sample consisted of blood, either unsorted or a sorted T cell fraction (not recorded which). These receptors were taken from a human donor who was either an allogeneic HSCT recipient or a stem cell or donor lymphocyte infusion donor (not recorded which). It is not recorded whose cells these are; they may come from a transplant donor. Each CDR3 is given with its conserved first and last residue. The order of the fields is V gene, clone size, J gene, D gene, CDR3 DNA, CDR3 protein. D genes are given only for firm matches. Size is stated for part of the rows, as once, few or many counts, or as a class when the clone is expanded.

>TRBV5-8|few|TRBJ2-1|TRBD1
TGTGCCAGCAGGCTTCCAGGGGGTGACTTTTACAATGAGCAGTTCTTC
CASRLPGGDFYNEQFF
>TRBV7-9|-|TRBJ2-7|TRBD1
TGTGCCAGCAGCTTAGGGACAGGGGATTGGCAGTACTTC
CASSLGTGDWQYF
>TRBV28|-|TRBJ2-1|TRBD2
TGTGCCAGCAGCTCCATCCCCGGGACTATGCATGAGCAGTTCTTC
CASSSIPGTMHEQFF
>TRBV11-2|-|TRBJ2-1|TRBD1
TGTGCCAGCAGCTTCGATACAGGGGACAATGAGCAGTTCTTC
CASSFDTGDNEQFF
>TRBV5-1|many|TRBJ2-3|-
TGCGCCAGCAGCTTGATTGCGGGCACAGATACGCAGTATTTT
CASSLIAGTDTQYF
>TRBV7-9|few|TRBJ2-3|-
TGTGCCAGCAGCTTAGACGCCAGGGGCGACACAGATACGCAGTATTTT
CASSLDARGDTDTQYF
>TRBV20-1|few|TRBJ1-6|-
TGCAGTGCTCCGGGGACTGAGGCATTTAGCTCCTATAATTCACCCCTCCACTTT
CSAPGTEAFSSYNSPLHF
>TRBV12-3/TRBV12-4|-|TRBJ2-4|-
TGTGCCAGCAGCCCATTTCGGGGGAAGGCCAAAAACATTCAGTACTTC
CASSPFRGKAKNIQYF
>TRBV6-1|few|TRBJ1-5|TRBD1
TGTGCCAGCAGGACCGTCGGGACAGCCTGGGATCAGCCCCAGCATTTT
CASRTVGTAWDQPQHF
>TRBV20-1|-|TRBJ1-6|-
TGCAGTACCAAGGGGAGCTGGGATTCACCCCTCCACTTT
CSTKGSWDSPLHF
>TRBV28|-|TRBJ1-4|TRBD1
TGTGCCAGCAGTTGGGTCTCTGGACAGGGAGGAGAAAAACTGTTTTTT
CASSWVSGQGGEKLFF
>TRBV20-1|few|TRBJ1-6|-
TGCAGTGCCCCGAGGACCGGGAGGGGCGGGAGTTCACCCCTCCACTTT
CSAPRTGRGGSSPLHF
>TRBV6-6|few|TRBJ2-7|TRBD1
TGTGCCAGCCGACAGGGGGGGAACTACGAGCAGTACTTC
CASRQGGNYEQYF
>TRBV12-3/TRBV12-4|-|TRBJ2-7|-
TGTGCCAGCAGGAGCGACAGGTACGAGCAGTACTTC
CASRSDRYEQYF
>TRBV4-1|-|TRBJ1-2|-
TGCGCCAGCAGCCAAGAAGACGCCGTGATCTATGGCTACACCTTC
CASSQEDAVIYGYTF
>TRBV5-1|-|TRBJ2-1|-
TGCGCCAGCAGCATTAGGACGAGGGGGGGGTACAATGAGCAGTTCTTC
CASSIRTRGGYNEQFF
>TRBV27|many|TRBJ2-7|-
TGTGCCAGCAGGGACGACTCCTACGAGCAGTACTTC
CASRDDSYEQYF
>TRBV6-1|few|TRBJ1-1|-
TGTGCCACACAAAGGAGGGGAATCGCTGAAGCTTTCTTT
CATQRRGIAEAFF
>TRBV10-3|many|TRBJ1-2|-
TGTGCCATCAGTGAGAAGCGCTGGCAATCTAACTATGGCTACACCTTC
CAISEKRWQSNYGYTF
>TRBV4-3|many|TRBJ1-2|TRBD1
TGCGCCAGCAGCCAAGAATTTAACGGACAGGGCTATGGCTACACCTTC
CASSQEFNGQGYGYTF
>TRBV7-9|-|TRBJ2-7|TRBD2
TGTGCCAGCAGCCCATACGGGACTAGCGGGCAGTACTTC
CASSPYGTSGQYF
>TRBV18|-|TRBJ1-2|-
TGTGCCAGCTCACCATGGCGGGGAGGCACTAACTATGGCTACACCTTC
CASSPWRGGTNYGYTF
>TRBV29-1|-|TRBJ2-3|TRBD2
TGCAGTGGGCTAGCGGGAGATCTGGATACGCAGTATTTT
CSGLAGDLDTQYF
>TRBV24-1|few|TRBJ2-5|-
TGTGCCACCACCTACAGGGAAAATCCGGAAGAGACCCAGTACTTC
CATTYRENPEETQYF
>TRBV20-1|-|TRBJ2-1|TRBD2
TGCAGTGCTCTAGCGGGTGCGCAGTTCTTC
CSALAGAQFF
>TRBV20-1|-|TRBJ2-3|TRBD2
TGCAGTGCTATAGGACTAGCGGCAGTCACAGATACGCAGTATTTT
CSAIGLAAVTDTQYF
>TRBV10-3|many|TRBJ1-6|TRBD1
TGTGCCATCGGCGAAACAGGGGACAATTCACCCCTCCACTTT
CAIGETGDNSPLHF
>TRBV5-1|-|TRBJ1-1|-
TGCGCCAGCCGGACGGGACGCCAGAACACTGAAGCTTTCTTT
CASRTGRQNTEAFF
>TRBV6-1|few|TRBJ1-3|-
TGTGCCAGCAGTGAAAAGAGCTCTGGAAACACCATATATTTT
CASSEKSSGNTIYF
>TRBV2|few|TRBJ2-2|TRBD2
TGTGCCAGCAGTCGGACTAGCACCGGGGAGCTGTTTTTT
CASSRTSTGELFF
>TRBV5-1|many|TRBJ1-6|-
TGCGCCAGCAGCGACTCAAGGACCTATAATTCACCCCTCCACTTT
CASSDSRTYNSPLHF
>TRBV12-3/TRBV12-4|few|TRBJ1-1|-
TGTGCCAGCAGTGTCGAGGTGATTCGGGCCACTGAAGCTTTCTTT
CASSVEVIRATEAFF
>TRBV11-1|few|TRBJ2-7|TRBD2
TGTGCCAGCAGCAAGCGGGGCGAGCAGTACTTC
CASSKRGEQYF
>TRBV12-3/TRBV12-4|many|TRBJ1-2|-
TGTGCCAGCAGTTTAAGCGGTCCCTATGGCTACACCTTC
CASSLSGPYGYTF
>TRBV18|many|TRBJ2-5|-
TGTGCCAGCTCACGGGACACGCAAGAGACCCAGTACTTC
CASSRDTQETQYF
>TRBV20-1|few|TRBJ2-1|-
TGCAGTGCCAAAAACCTAGGGGGACCTTACAATGAGCAGTTCTTC
CSAKNLGGPYNEQFF